The 23 T cell receptor beta chains below all came from one sample that was sequenced in a study of T cell responses to AZD1222 COVID-19 vaccine. Repertoires were generated with immunoSEQ multiplex PCR, while TCRdb's copy carries only in-frame clones and drops some. The table lists approximately 130,000 clones, around 93% of them singletons, with around 0.96% in the top ten. Source: peripheral blood, taken on day 0 of AZD1222 vaccination. Receptors were obtained from an adult in good health.

This chain uses TRBV5-1 with TRBJ1-2; 10 bases are a match to TRBD1. CDR1 is SGHRS, CDR2 YFSETQ, per germline. The V gene end was trimmed by 5 bases and the J gene end by 3 bases; junction bases not matched to a gene: 4. There are 14 residues in the CDR3. Here the CDR3 DNA reads TGCGCCAGCAGGGACAGGGGGGCTTACTATGGCTACACCTTC. Translation gives CASRDRGAYYGYTF.

This clone was counted once. The chain is built from TRBV4-2 and TRBJ2-3; the D call may be TRBD1 or TRBD2 (5 bases each). Germline V gene lookup returns CDR1 LGHNA and CDR2 YNFKEQ. The CDR3 extends over 16 amino acids. Trimming shortened V by 0 bases and J by 1 base, and 11 bases separated the two germline ends. The DNA of the CDR3 is TGTGCCAGCAGCCAAGATGGTGGGGGAGGCACAGATACGCAGTATTTT. Amino acids: CASSQDGGGGTDTQYF.

This chain joins TRBV10-3 and TRBJ1-4; D may be TRBD1 (5 bases). This CDR3 is 14 amino acids long. Germline V lookup: CDR1 ENHRY, CDR2 SYGVKD. V was trimmed by 2 bases and J by 8 bases, leaving 12 bases between them. Written as DNA, the CDR3 is TGTGCCATCAGTGAGCTAGGGGCGGGCGAAAAACTGTTTTTT. This sequence encodes CAISELGAGEKLFF.

The sample holds a few counts of this clone. The chain employs TRBV19 and TRBJ1-1; a possible D gene is TRBD1 (6 bases). Germline V gene lookup returns CDR1 LNHDA and CDR2 SQIVND (reference sequence). The CDR3 has 15 amino acids. Trimming stripped 3 bases from V and 6 bases from J, with 17 bases between. The CDR3 sequence is CASSMNRAALSEAFF. The DNA of the CDR3 is TGTGCCAGTAGTATGAACAGGGCGGCTCTCTCTGAAGCTTTCTTT. The full variable domain, in which reference TRBV19 and TRBJ1-1 provide the parts outside the CDR3, is DGGITQSPKYLFRKEGQNVTLSCEQNLNHDAMYWYRQDPGQGLRLIYYSQIVNDFQKGDIAEGYSVSREKKESFPLTVTSAQKNPTAFYLCASSMNRAALSEAFFGQGTRLTVV.

The CDR3 DNA reads as TGTGCCAGCGGTCACAGGGGGTCGGGCTACACCTTC. Translating gives CASGHRGSGYTF. The chain has TRBV28 and TRBJ1-2; 8 positions match TRBD1. This CDR3 is 12 amino acids long. V dropped 8 bases and J dropped 8; count of bases not matched to a gene: 7. Germline V gives CDR1 MDHEN, CDR2 SYDVKM.

In this sample, this clone turned up once. The V and J genes are TRBV3-1 (or the pseudogene TRBV3-2) and TRBJ2-4; 7 bases are a match to TRBD1. The CDR3 covers 15 residues. V lost 3 bases to trimming and J lost 8 bases; unmatched junction nucleotides: 10. Germline values: CDR1 LGHDT, CDR2 YNNKEL (reference sequence). The chain's CDR3 is CASSHDNRGSYIQYF. CDR3 bases: TGTGCCAGCAGCCATGATAACAGGGGCTCCTACATTCAGTACTTC.

V gene TRBV19 combines with J gene TRBJ1-2, with TRBD1 as a possible D gene (6 bases). V lost 4 bases and J 6 bases, leaving 18 bases between the germline ends. Germline V gene data show CDR1 as LNHDA and CDR2 as SQIVND (reference sequence). The CDR3 has 15 amino acids. CDR3 loop: CASSTRTVISDGYTF. The CDR3, as DNA: TGTGCCAGTAGTACCCGGACAGTTATAAGTGATGGCTACACCTTC.

The CDR3 sequence is CASSLDINQPQHF. The CDR3, as DNA: TGCGCCAGCAGCTTGGACATCAATCAGCCCCAGCATTTT. The V and J genes are TRBV5-1 and TRBJ1-5; D is undetermined. V was pared by 0 bases and J by 3 bases, with 4 bases between. Germline V gives CDR1 SGHRS, CDR2 YFSETQ. This CDR3 contains 13 residues.

The chain joins TRBV28 to TRBJ2-5; the D gene is possibly TRBD1 (7 bases). Germline V gives CDR1 MDHEN, CDR2 SYDVKM. V was trimmed by 4 bases and J by 6 bases, leaving 18 bases between them. This CDR3 has 15 residues. The CDR3 protein is CASSCQGGHCKTQYF. CDR3 sequence (DNA): TGTGCCAGCAGTTGCCAGGGGGGTCATTGCAAGACCCAGTACTTC. Together with reference TRBV28 and TRBJ2-5, the CDR3 gives the full variable domain: DVKVTQSSRYLVKRTGEKVFLECVQDMDHENMFWYRQDPGLGLRLIYFSYDVKMKEKGDIPEGYSVSREKKERFSLILESASTNQTSMYLCASSCQGGHCKTQYFGPGTRLLVL.

This clone was counted ten times or more. The gene calls are TRBV3-1 (or the pseudogene TRBV3-2) and TRBJ2-1; tentatively, D is TRBD1 or TRBD2 (6 bases each). The CDR3 runs 16 residues. Between the trimmed V and J ends, which lost 1 base and 7 bases, there was a span of 17 bases. CDR1 and CDR2 (germline): LGHDT, YNNKEL (reference sequence). The CDR3 is CASSQGWREQGNEQFF. CDR3 DNA sequence: TGTGCCAGCAGCCAAGGCTGGCGGGAACAGGGTAATGAGCAGTTCTTC.

V gene TRBV24-1 combines with J gene TRBJ1-5; the D gene is possibly TRBD1 (6 bases). The CDR3 runs 15 residues. The germline gives CDR1 KGHDR, CDR2 SFDVKD. V lost 2 bases to trimming and J lost 6 bases, with 13 bases between them. This CDR3 reads CATSDSGAAGQPQHF. In DNA form, the CDR3 reads TGTGCCACCAGTGATTCGGGGGCGGCCGGTCAGCCCCAGCATTTT.

The chain couples TRBV9 to TRBJ2-7, with 7 bases aligning to TRBD1. This CDR3 is built from 15 residues. V was pared by 2 bases and J by 3 bases, with 8 bases of the junction left unmatched. Germline CDR1 reads SGDLS; CDR2 reads YYNGEE. CDR3 protein: CASSVGQDLGYEQYF. The CDR3 DNA follows: TGTGCCAGCAGCGTTGGACAGGACCTTGGCTACGAGCAGTACTTC.

The rearrangement joins TRBV30 to TRBJ1-5; D remains unclear. Trimming took off 5 bases at V and 4 bases at J, with 12 bases between the two ends. The CDR3 consists of 13 residues. CDR1 GTSNPN and CDR2 SVGIG come from the germline V gene (reference sequence). This CDR3 is CAWGSERNQPQHF. DNA for the CDR3: TGTGCCTGGGGGTCGGAAAGAAATCAGCCCCAGCATTTT. The entire variable domain, with the rest obtained from reference TRBV30 and TRBJ1-5, is as follows: SQTIHQWPATLVQPVGSPLSLECTVEGTSNPNLYWYRQAAGRGLQLLFYSVGIGQISSEVPQNLSASRPQDRQFILSSKKLLLSDSGFYLCAWGSERNQPQHFGDGTRLSIL.

V and J are TRBV3-1 (or the pseudogene TRBV3-2) and TRBJ1-6; 12 bases agree with TRBD1. The CDR3 has 15 amino acids. The germline gives CDR1 LGHDT, CDR2 YNNKEL (reference sequence). The ends lost 5 bases at V and 10 bases at J; junction bases unmatched: 6. CDR3 region: CASSKGQGAASPLHF. The CDR3 region has the DNA TGTGCCAGCAGCAAGGGACAGGGGGCAGCATCACCCCTCCACTTT.

The chain recombines TRBV28 with TRBJ2-1; D is unclear. Trimming took off 5 bases at V and 0 bases at J, with 5 bases between the two ends. CDR3 length equals 13 residues. Germline V CDR1 and CDR2: MDHEN, SYDVKM. CDR3 amino acids: CASSPSSYNEQFF. The CDR3 region has the DNA TGTGCCAGCAGTCCCAGCTCCTACAATGAGCAGTTCTTC. Together with reference TRBV28 and TRBJ2-1, the CDR3 gives the full variable domain: DVKVTQSSRYLVKRTGEKVFLECVQDMDHENMFWYRQDPGLGLRLIYFSYDVKMKEKGDIPEGYSVSREKKERFSLILESASTNQTSMYLCASSPSSYNEQFFGPGTRLTVL.

V and J are TRBV5-4 and TRBJ2-6; possibly TRBD1 for D (5 bases). V was pared by 2 bases and J by 1 base, with 10 bases between. Germline V gene lookup returns CDR1 SGHNT and CDR2 YYREEE (reference sequence). This CDR3 spans 16 amino acids. CDR3 DNA sequence: TGTGCCAGCAGCTTAAAACAGGTATCTGGGGCCAACGTCCTGACTTTC. Amino acid sequence: CASSLKQVSGANVLTF.

The rearrangement uses TRBV25-1 and TRBJ1-4; D remains unclear. Germline V gene sequence: CDR1 MGHDK, CDR2 SYGVNS. Trimming stripped 0 bases from V and 6 bases from J, with 14 bases between. The CDR3 sequence is 16 residues long. CDR3 in amino acids: CASSEYITGLDEKLFF. The CDR3 nucleotides are TGTGCCAGCAGTGAATATATCACGGGTTTGGATGAAAAACTGTTTTTT.

The chain combines TRBV25-1 with TRBJ2-3; D is unclear. Germline V gene sequence: CDR1 MGHDK, CDR2 SYGVNS. V was shortened by 1 base and J by 0 bases, with 11 bases between the two germline ends. CDR3 size: 16 residues. CDR3 loop: CASSEFYTDSTDTQYF. In DNA form, the CDR3 reads TGTGCCAGCAGTGAATTCTATACAGATAGCACAGATACGCAGTATTTT.

This chain connects TRBV7-2 to TRBJ2-1, with no clear D. Trimming took 5 bases from V and 10 from J, leaving 15 bases between them. Per germline, CDR1 SGHTA and CDR2 FQGNSA. This CDR3 is built from 13 residues. The CDR3 DNA is TGTGCCAGCAGCCCCCTCCCCCTGGGAGAGCAGTTCTTC. Encoded protein: CASSPLPLGEQFF.

This clone was observed once. The CDR3 sequence is CSVETGLLTEAFF. CDR3 coding DNA: TGCAGCGTTGAAACAGGGCTTCTCACTGAAGCTTTCTTT. The chain uses TRBV29-1 and TRBJ1-1, with a tentative D call TRBD1 (6 bases). Deletions cut 2 bases from V and 4 bases from J, with 11 bases between. The germline V gene has CDR1 SQVTM and CDR2 ANQGSEA. The CDR3 totals 13 residues.

The chain combines TRBV6-5 with TRBJ1-2, with a weak D call TRBD1 (6 bases). V was pared by 2 bases and J by 4 bases, with 8 bases between. CDR1 is MNHEY, CDR2 SVGAGI, per germline. CDR3 length: 13 amino acids. CDR3: CASSYGGAYGYTF. The CDR3 DNA sequence: TGTGCCAGCAGTTACGGGGGGGCCTATGGCTACACCTTC.

The genes are TRBV4-1 and TRBJ1-1, with D hard to call. This CDR3 is 16 amino acids long. The germline CDR1 and CDR2 sequences are MGHRA and YSYEKL. The V gene lost 0 bases and the J gene lost 0 bases, with 11 bases spanning the gap. The CDR3 DNA follows: TGCGCCAGCAGCCAAGATGGCAGGTATATGAACACTGAAGCTTTCTTT. Residues: CASSQDGRYMNTEAFF.

The chain combines TRBV2 with TRBJ2-1; 10 bases are a match to TRBD2. This CDR3 is built from 13 residues. Unmatched junction bases numbered 3, after V lost 5 bases and J lost 8 bases. Per the germline V gene, CDR1 is SNHLY and CDR2 is FYNNEI. CDR3 DNA: TGTGCCAGCAGTCCCGGGACTAGCGATGAGCAGTTCTTC. Protein sequence: CASSPGTSDEQFF.